This TCR beta chain was recovered during a study of T cell repertoires in cytomegalovirus infection. Study overall: Both a matching HLA type and CMV infection were indicated by public TCR beta signatures.

TCRdb itself ran the reads through MiXCR, one entry per CDR3 protein. Here the sample spans about 570,000 distinct CDR3 sequences, around 40% being singletons. Broader study findings: In two of eight donors, the top clonotype was HLA-C-restricted CMV-specific. Identification of carriers of CMV plus the relevant HLA was achieved through cumulative public TCR beta family frequency.

The CDR3 totals 15 residues. Germline V gives CDR1 SNHLY, CDR2 FYNNEI. V lost 6 bases to trimming and J lost 7 bases, with 21 bases between them. To note about this clonotype: Its antigen is currently unknown.

This chain joins TRBV2 and TRBJ1-2, with D tentatively TRBD1 (5 bases). Here the sequenced sample was cultured PBMCs, taken from culture after CMV antigen stimulation. This TCR was sampled from a human donor in good health (CMV status not recorded). Some clones in this sample may be carry-over from other donors' samples. Here the CDR3 DNA reads TGTGCCAGCAGACCCCCCCTTAGGGGCCGGACTGGCTACACCTTC. The encoded protein is CASRPPLRGRTGYTF.